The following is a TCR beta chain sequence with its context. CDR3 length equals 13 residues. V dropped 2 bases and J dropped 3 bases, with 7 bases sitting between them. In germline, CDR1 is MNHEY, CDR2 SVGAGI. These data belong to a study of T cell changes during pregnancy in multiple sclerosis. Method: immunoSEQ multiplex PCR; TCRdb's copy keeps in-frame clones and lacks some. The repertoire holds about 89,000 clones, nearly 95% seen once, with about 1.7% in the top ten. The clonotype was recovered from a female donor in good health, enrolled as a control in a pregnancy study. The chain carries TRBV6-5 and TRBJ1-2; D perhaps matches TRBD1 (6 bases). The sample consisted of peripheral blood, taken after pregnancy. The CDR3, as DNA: TGTGCCAGCAGTTACGCAGGGGACTATGGCTACACCTTC. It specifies CASSYAGDYGYTF.